This T cell receptor beta chain was captured in a study of T cell responses to AZD1222 COVID-19 vaccine (dated by TCRdb to the early 2020s). About the full investigation: A total of 233 trial participants underwent TCR sequencing, of whom about 200 had received two doses of AZD1222 and some 26 had received two doses of the MenACWY control vaccine. Trial participants were enrolled into age subgroups of 18-55, 56-69 and 70-plus years, which contained 148, 28 and 57 TCR-sequenced participants, respectively.

The CDR3 regions of human TCRbeta chains were subjected to immunosequencing. The study's processing was this. TCRs in the repertoires were compared against a reference library of SARS-CoV-2-specific TCRs that had been generated with the MIRA antigen-specificity platform. Breadth was defined as the fraction of unique TCRs that were SARS-CoV-2-associated. Depth was defined as the fraction of total T cells that were SARS-CoV-2-associated. Each spike-specific TCR was assigned to its reactive spike region and to a CD4 or CD8 class using the MIRA data. Log10-transformed breadth and depth values were compared by one-way ANOVA with Sidak's multiple comparisons tests. Sourced from immuneACCESS, this table was stored by TCRdb with only in-frame sequences that have V and J called. A share of the clones is absent; for the studies checked, an unresolved V gene accounts for under half, and the remainder has no known explanation. Clonal size and the V and J genes are those of that table, whereas D and trimming came from the DNA. This sample has about 140,000 clones in its table, and 90% of those were observed once. Together, the top ten hold less than 6.5% of the sample.

The paper as a whole reports these results and caveats: Spike-specific TCR breadth and depth rose significantly after two AZD1222 doses compared with day 0 and with MenACWY recipients. The whole spike protein was spanned by vaccine-associated CD4 TCRs, and dominant responses were seen in regions 160-218 and 743-854. Conclusions about previously exposed vaccinees are limited because only a handful of AZD1222 recipients were SARS-CoV-2 seropositive at baseline. Because no day 14 peak-response samples were available, repertoires were characterized only after the peak T cell response. Participants were mostly white British and included more females than males, and it was suggested by the authors that clonal diversity may have been underestimated. Reportedly, close to half of the unique spike-specific TCRs recognized epitopes lying outside the regions that are mutated in the B.1.351 and B.1.1.7 variants. The 56-69-year group was small, and its depth increase did not reach significance, likely because of low power.

Worth noting for this clone: The antigen it recognizes is unknown. Base qualities were left out, and no much larger clone turns up one base away.

The CDR3 spans 12 residues, from the cysteine through the phenylalanine. Kept here is only the CDR3 DNA, which spans 36 bases and is read in frame from base 1. The germline V gene (reference sequence) gives CDR1 as LGHDT and CDR2 as YNNKEL. The V and J ends are trimmed by 5 bases and 4 bases, leaving 6 bases between them. According to the study, the label for this sample's time point signals: about 28 days (+/-7) after the second vaccine dose. AZD1222 recipients given second doses at about 4 weeks or at about 12 weeks were pooled, since spike-specific TCR depth and breadth were not found to differ between the two schedules. Vaccinee samples were obtained from the UK trials COV001 and COV002, which included a single-blind randomized controlled phase 2/3 trial of AZD1222 (ChAdOx1 nCoV-19) in healthy adults. For TCRbeta chain sequencing, PBMC samples from trial participants were taken at day 0 and at day 28 after the second dose.

Recombination connected TRBV3-1 (or the pseudogene TRBV3-2) to TRBJ1-3, with the identity of the D gene unclear. The origin of this receptor is an adult who received the AZD1222 COVID-19 vaccine. The source material was peripheral blood, sampled 28 days after the second AZD1222 dose. The CDR3 protein: CASSDRGNTIYF. The sequenced DNA: TGTGCCAGCAGCGATCGGGGAAACACCATATATTTT.